The rows below give T cell receptor beta chains drawn from one sample of a study of blood T cell repertoires in COVID-19. Assay: immunoSEQ multiplex PCR; the TCRdb copy retains only in-frame clones and omits some. The sample shows about 230,000 clones, about 90% of them seen only once. The specimen was PBMCs or T cells enriched from blood (not recorded which). The source is a woman aged 25 to 39 who had been exposed to COVID-19. Each CDR3 is given with its conserved first and last residue. The D gene is left open where the match is weak. Clone size is shown for a subset of rows, as once, few, many or a class of expanded clone.

j_gene	v_gene	abundance	d_gene	CDR3aa	CDR3nt
TRBJ2-7	TRBV12-5	-	TRBD1	CASGLPGQDVYEQYF	TGTGCTAGTGGTTTACCGGGACAGGATGTCTACGAGCAGTACTTC
TRBJ1-5	TRBV5-1	-	TRBD1	CASSFRDRNQPQHF	TGCGCCAGCAGCTTCAGGGACAGGAATCAGCCCCAGCATTTT
TRBJ2-3	TRBV16	-	-	CASSQSVTGPDTQYF	TGTGCCAGCAGCCAATCAGTAACTGGGCCAGATACGCAGTATTTT
TRBJ1-1	TRBV6-5	-	TRBD1	CASKKTGGGAEAFF	TGTGCCAGCAAAAAGACAGGGGGCGGCGCTGAAGCTTTCTTT
TRBJ2-7	TRBV15	-	-	CATSDYQAYEQYF	TGTGCCACCAGCGACTATCAGGCCTACGAGCAGTACTTC
TRBJ2-3	TRBV19	-	TRBD2	CASSRLAAASTDTQYF	TGTGCCAGTAGTAGGCTAGCGGCTGCCTCCACAGATACGCAGTATTTT
TRBJ2-7	TRBV5-1	-	TRBD2	CASSLKLADEQYF	TGCGCCAGCAGCTTGAAACTAGCGGATGAGCAGTACTTC
TRBJ1-2	TRBV6-5	-	TRBD1	CASSYHAGTGEQGYTF	TGTGCCAGCAGTTATCACGCCGGGACAGGGGAACAAGGCTACACCTTC
TRBJ2-3	TRBV5-4	-	TRBD1	CASRNRQGMGTDTQYF	TGTGCCAGCAGAAATCGACAGGGGATGGGCACAGATACGCAGTATTTT
TRBJ2-7	TRBV10-1	-	TRBD2	CASSPSGSYYEQYF	TGCGCCAGCAGTCCTAGCGGGAGCTACTACGAGCAGTACTTC
TRBJ2-7	TRBV5-1	once	TRBD1	CASSIRTGNIYEQYF	TGCGCCAGCAGCATCCGGACAGGGAATATCTACGAGCAGTACTTC
TRBJ2-5	TRBV5-1	-	TRBD2	CASSLGLAGLGQETQYF	TGCGCCAGCAGCCTAGGACTAGCGGGATTGGGCCAAGAGACCCAGTACTTC
TRBJ2-2	TRBV9	-	TRBD2	CASSGWTSGRAGTGELFF	TGTGCCAGCAGCGGGTGGACTAGCGGGAGGGCCGGCACCGGGGAGCTGTTTTTT
TRBJ1-1	TRBV4-1	-	-	CASSQVGTSNTEAFF	TGCGCCAGCAGCCAAGTGGGCACCTCGAACACTGAAGCTTTCTTT
TRBJ1-1	TRBV5-1	-	TRBD1	CASSLGGQDRALEAFF	TGCGCCAGCAGCTTGGGAGGTCAGGACAGGGCGCTTGAAGCTTTCTTT
TRBJ1-1	TRBV4-1	-	-	CASSQTGTEAFF	TGCGCCAGCAGCCAAACCGGCACTGAAGCTTTCTTT
TRBJ1-5	TRBV30	-	-	CAWSKLGARRDQPQHF	TGTGCCTGGAGTAAGTTGGGGGCCAGACGTGATCAGCCCCAGCATTTT
TRBJ2-7	TRBV4-2	-	-	CASSQEASNEQYF	TGTGCCAGCAGCCAAGAAGCGAGTAACGAGCAGTACTTC